This is a list of T cell receptor beta chains from one sample in a study of Ad26.COV2.S vaccination and SARS-CoV-2 variants. Sequencing was performed with immunoSEQ multiplex PCR; in TCRdb, only in-frame clones are kept and a portion is missing. The sample records fewer than 400,000 clones, 85% to 90% being singletons. The source material was peripheral blood, sampled in a trial of Ad26.COV2.S vaccine versus placebo. The receptors shown here come from a person between 18 and 65 years old who received the Ad26.COV2.S COVID-19 vaccine or a placebo. The conserved cysteine and the conserved F or W are not part of the CDR3 here. Fields, in order: V gene, CDR3 protein.

v_gene: TRBV7-2; CDR3aa: ASSLESRVVADTQY
v_gene: TRBV2; CDR3aa: ASGREGGETQY
v_gene: TRBV4-3; CDR3aa: ASSLPYEWGTGELF
v_gene: TRBV29-1; CDR3aa: SADRQY
v_gene: TRBV9; CDR3aa: ASSALTSGASTDTQY
v_gene: TRBV4-3; CDR3aa: ASSQDIGRAVNEQF
v_gene: TRBV23-1; CDR3aa: ASSQSGTGFIPMNTEAF
v_gene: TRBV7-8; CDR3aa: ASSPYTESHT
v_gene: TRBV11-2; CDR3aa: ASSSYLGVGGDTQY
v_gene: TRBV12-3/TRBV12-4; CDR3aa: ASSLGNTNEQF
v_gene: TRBV27; CDR3aa: ASSWGIDTQY
v_gene: TRBV5-1; CDR3aa: ASSLASGQMGGELF
v_gene: TRBV4-3; CDR3aa: ASSQLAGPGGANVLT
v_gene: TRBV3-1/TRBV3-2; CDR3aa: ASSQGWGTWDKNIQY
v_gene: TRBV4-2; CDR3aa: ASSQPLLDGGSPLH
v_gene: TRBV5-5; CDR3aa: ASSGRDRDFYEQY
v_gene: TRBV2; CDR3aa: ASRARPGSYNEQF
v_gene: TRBV4-1; CDR3aa: ASSQEGPQVKQF
v_gene: TRBV18; CDR3aa: ASSPDRAAGNTIY
v_gene: TRBV5-1; CDR3aa: ASSLEGQHYEQY
v_gene: TRBV2; CDR3aa: ASGGGYSSEQF
v_gene: TRBV15; CDR3aa: ATRGSSGTGSTGYT
v_gene: TRBV27; CDR3aa: ASSLTGVLAGYNEQF
v_gene: TRBV15; CDR3aa: ATPKGASGSFSGNEQF
v_gene: TRBV5-8; CDR3aa: ASSLGQGTNNQPQH
v_gene: TRBV15; CDR3aa: ATSRIAIDSTDTQY
v_gene: TRBV11-2; CDR3aa: ASSLEFRTTNEKLF
v_gene: TRBV7-9; CDR3aa: ASSFFDSTVEF
v_gene: TRBV25-1; CDR3aa: ASSELGRGAEAKETQY
v_gene: TRBV5-1; CDR3aa: ASSYLMNTEAF
v_gene: TRBV28; CDR3aa: ASSLSYSRGTEAF